Following are 24 T cell receptor beta chains from one sample sequenced in a study of T cells in Graves' hyperthyroidism and ophthalmopathy. RNA transcripts yielded amplified TCR beta CDR3 regions. TCR CDR3 regions were first amplified by RT-PCR with HTBI primers. TCRdb re-analysed the multiplex PCR reads in MiXCR, keeping a single row per CDR3 protein. Of fewer than 45,000 distinct CDR3 sequences in the sample, approximately 50% were seen once. The sequencing sample was made of blood. The receptors here all came from a woman in her forties or fifties with Graves' hyperthyroidism that later progressed to Graves' ophthalmopathy.

In this sample, this clonotype turned up many times. In nucleotides, the CDR3 is TGTGCCAGCAGCTTGTCGACAGCCTATGGCTACACCTTC. Translation: CASSLSTAYGYTF. The chain combines TRBV5-6 with TRBJ1-2; possible D gene TRBD1, 5 bases. Deletions cut 1 base from V and 4 bases from J, with 8 bases between. CDR1 and CDR2 from the germline V gene are SGHDT and YYEEEE. This CDR3 is 13 amino acids long.

This clonotype was observed once. The V gene is TRBV20-1, the J gene TRBJ2-7; D is perhaps TRBD1 (6 bases). Looked up from germline, CDR1 is DFQATT and CDR2 is SNEGSKA (reference sequence). The V gene lost 7 bases and the J gene lost 6 bases, with 19 bases spanning the gap. CDR3 length: 13 amino acids. CDR3 protein: CSVRRREGGEQYF. The CDR3 DNA sequence: TGCAGTGTAAGGCGCAGGGAAGGGGGCGAGCAGTACTTC.

The chain recombines TRBV7-9 with TRBJ2-3, with TRBD2 matching over 11 bases. CDR3 length: 19 residues. V dropped 5 bases and J dropped 4; count of bases not matched to a gene: 17. Germline V CDR1 and CDR2: SEHNR, FQNEAQ (reference sequence). The CDR3 DNA sequence: TGTGCCAGCAGCAAGGGGCTAGCGGGGGGCGCCCTCCTCGCAGATACGCAGTATTTT. It codes for CASSKGLAGGALLADTQYF.

V is TRBV7-8 and J is TRBJ2-2; maybe TRBD1 (5 bases). The CDR3 runs 14 residues. Germline V gives CDR1 SGHVS, CDR2 FQNEAQ. V lost 1 base to trimming and J lost 8 bases, with 11 bases between them. The CDR3 here is CASSLVVGAGELFF. As DNA, the CDR3 is TGTGCCAGCAGCTTAGTAGTAGGGGCAGGGGAGCTGTTTTTT.

This clonotype has at least ten counts. This chain links TRBV4-3 with TRBJ1-3; TRBD1 might be the D (6 bases). Germline CDR1 is LGHNA and CDR2 is YSLEER. Deletions cut 3 bases from V and 4 bases from J, with 13 bases between. This CDR3 is 15 amino acids long. The CDR3 bases are TGCGCCAGCAGCCATGACGGACAGCTAGGAAACACCATATATTTT. It specifies CASSHDGQLGNTIYF.

This clonotype was counted at least ten times. The chain couples TRBV6-2 or TRBV6-3 to TRBJ2-1, with 8 bases identical to TRBD2. There are 15 residues in the CDR3. Germline V lookup: CDR1 MNHEY, CDR2 SVGEGT. The V segment lost 5 bases and the J segment 9 bases; nucleotides outside the gene matches: 12. CDR3 nucleotides: TGTGCCAGCAGTCCCTCAAGCGGGAGAGCCAGTGAGCAGTTCTTC. It is translated as CASSPSSGRASEQFF.

This clonotype was seen ten or more times. This rearrangement joins TRBV6-4 to TRBJ2-2; perhaps TRBD1 as D (5 bases). CDR1 and CDR2 (germline): MRHNA, SNTAGT. V lost 11 bases, J lost 2 bases, and 15 bases lay in between. This CDR3 is 14 amino acids long. In nucleotides, the CDR3 is TGTGCCGGCCGGGTAGGGGAAAACACCGGGGAGCTGTTTTTT. This encodes CAGRVGENTGELFF.

By frequency in the sample, this clonotype is medium-sized (0.01 to 0.1%). V usage is TRBV20-1 and J usage is TRBJ2-7; D is possibly TRBD2 (5 bases). The CDR3 sequence is 13 residues long. CDR1 and CDR2 (germline): DFQATT, SNEGSKA (reference sequence). The germline V and J ends were trimmed by 3 bases and 7 bases, with 16 bases remaining between them. CDR3 sequence (DNA): TGCAGTGCTAGGTCTTTCGTGGCGGGTGAGCAGTACTTC. Amino acids: CSARSFVAGEQYF.

The chain uses TRBV11-3 and TRBJ2-3; the match to TRBD1 covers 10 bases. The V and J ends lost 4 bases and 11 bases, in that order; junction bases with no gene match: 15. The CDR3 covers 16 residues. The germline gives CDR1 SGHNT, CDR2 YENEEA. The CDR3 loop reads CASSSVRDRGVGEQYF. The CDR3 DNA follows: TGTGCCAGCAGCTCTGTGCGGGACAGGGGTGTGGGTGAGCAGTATTTT. Combining the CDR3 with reference TRBV11-3 and TRBJ2-3 gives the whole variable domain EAGVVQSPRYKIIEKKQPVAFWCNPISGHNTLYWYLQNLGQGPELLIRYENEEAVDDSQLPKDRFSAERLKGVDSTLKIQPAELGDSAVYLCASSSVRDRGVGEQYFGPGTRLTVL.

This clonotype was recorded a few times. The conserved closing phenylalanine or tryptophan is absent in this CDR3, likely reflecting a read error. This chain joins TRBV7-8 and TRBJ1-4; D uncertain. The CDR3 runs 14 residues. Germline loops: CDR1 SGHVS, CDR2 FQNEAQ. CDR3 sequence: CACSLLGFNGKLFL. The CDR3 DNA is TGTGCCTGCAGCTTACTAGGGTTTAATGGAAAACTGTTTCTT.

The CDR3 reads CASSLGVGTSGIQETQYF. The CDR3, as DNA: TGCGCCAGCAGCTTGGGCGTCGGGACTAGCGGCATCCAAGAGACCCAGTACTTC. The rearrangement joins TRBV5-1 to TRBJ2-5; TRBD2 agrees at 11 bases. V lost 0 bases to trimming and J lost 1 base; unmatched junction nucleotides: 8. This CDR3 spans 18 amino acids. From germline, CDR1 is SGHRS and CDR2 YFSETQ.

Notes on this clonotype: A junction end diverges from the germline sequence, so it may reflect a read error. The chain joins TRBV19 to TRBJ2-6; 13 positions agree with TRBD2. The CDR3 extends over 17 amino acids. In germline, CDR1 is LNHDA, CDR2 SQIVND (reference sequence). The CDR3 sequence: CAGRTSGGHSGANVLTF. The CDR3 DNA sequence: TGTGCCGGCCGGACTAGCGGGGGCCATTCAGGGGCCAACGTCCTGACATTC.

This clonotype was observed a few times. J is TRBJ1-4 and V is TRBV20-1; TRBD1 agrees at 8 bases. There are 16 residues in the CDR3. Germline V CDR1 and CDR2: DFQATT, SNEGSKA (reference sequence). V was pared by 4 bases and J by 11 bases, with 18 bases of the junction left unmatched. CDR3 bases: TGCAGTGCTACAAACCGAATGGACAGGGATCTCAGGAAACTGTTTTTT. As protein: CSATNRMDRDLRKLFF.

The chain combines TRBV20-1 with TRBJ1-6, with D maybe TRBD1 (5 bases). The CDR3 covers 16 residues. Deletions cut 4 bases from V and 7 bases from J, with 20 bases between. Germline V gene lookup returns CDR1 DFQATT and CDR2 SNEGSKA (reference sequence). The CDR3 sequence is CSAIGPGDRVNSPLHF. The CDR3 nucleotides are TGCAGTGCTATAGGGCCCGGGGACCGGGTAAATTCACCCCTCCACTTT.

This clonotype was found many times. This chain joins TRBV15 and TRBJ2-2, with 7 bases identical to TRBD1. Germline CDR1 and CDR2: LNHNV and YYDKDF (reference sequence). V shed 8 bases, J shed 6 bases, and the junction held 12 bases outside the gene matches. The CDR3 is 15 residues long. The CDR3 loop reads CATSENRDSSGELFF. DNA for the CDR3: TGTGCCACCTCCGAAAACCGGGACAGTTCCGGGGAGCTGTTTTTT. Full variable domain (rest looked up from reference TRBV15 and TRBJ2-2): DAMVIQNPRYQVTQFGKPVTLSCSQTLNHNVMYWYQQKSSQAPKLLFHYYDKDFNNEADTPDNFQSRRPNTSFCFLDIRSPGLGDTAMYLCATSENRDSSGELFFGEGSRLTVL.

This clonotype was observed many times. The chain links TRBV9 to TRBJ2-1; D possibly corresponds to TRBD1 (6 bases). The CDR3 has 15 residues. Looked up from germline, CDR1 is SGDLS and CDR2 is YYNGEE. The V gene lost 7 bases and the J gene lost 3 bases, with 17 bases spanning the gap. The CDR3 nucleotides are TGTGCCAGCGCTCTAAGACAGGAGCACTACAATGAGCAGTTCTTC. Protein product: CASALRQEHYNEQFF.

This chain connects TRBV20-1 to TRBJ1-1, with D unresolved. This CDR3 is built from 13 residues. The V gene lost 3 bases and the J gene lost 4 bases, with 12 bases spanning the gap. Germline V gene data show CDR1 as DFQATT and CDR2 as SNEGSKA (reference sequence). CDR3 residues: CSARETVRTEAFF. DNA for the CDR3: TGCAGTGCTAGGGAGACCGTCCGCACTGAAGCTTTCTTT.

The V and J genes are TRBV7-2 and TRBJ2-1; D is perhaps TRBD2 (6 bases). The V gene lost 1 base and the J gene lost 6 bases, with 13 bases spanning the gap. The CDR3 runs to 15 residues. Germline CDR1 SGHTA, CDR2 FQGNSA. The CDR3 loop is CASSLGQRATNEQFF. The DNA of the CDR3 is TGTGCCAGCAGCTTAGGGCAGCGGGCGACCAATGAGCAGTTCTTC.

The V gene is TRBV5-1, the J gene TRBJ1-2, with 10 bases lining up with TRBD1. CDR3 length equals 15 residues. CDR1 and CDR2 (germline): SGHRS, YFSETQ. The V segment lost 3 bases and the J segment 4 bases; nucleotides outside the gene matches: 6. In nucleotides, the CDR3 is TGCGCCAGCAGCTCAGGGACAGGGGTTAGCTATGGCTACACCTTC. Amino acids: CASSSGTGVSYGYTF.

This clonotype occurred many times. J is TRBJ2-1 and V is TRBV4-1, with 7 bases lining up with TRBD1. The trim removed 1 base at V and 2 bases at J, leaving 5 bases unmatched. This CDR3 has 16 amino acids. Germline-derived CDR1 and CDR2 are MGHRA and YSYEKL. The CDR3 DNA reads as TGCGCCAGCAGCCAAGCCACGGGACAGACCTACAATGAGCAGTTCTTC. Translated, it gives CASSQATGQTYNEQFF.

This clonotype was recorded many times. The chain is built from TRBV5-1 and TRBJ2-5, with TRBD1 matching 8 bases. The V and J ends lost 4 bases and 4 bases, in that order; junction bases with no gene match: 3. CDR3 length: 13 residues. In germline, CDR1 is SGHRS, CDR2 YFSETQ. The chain's CDR3 is CASSGGQVETQYF. The CDR3 DNA sequence: TGCGCCAGCAGCGGGGGACAGGTAGAGACCCAGTACTTC.

This clonotype is labeled as medium-sized. This chain links TRBV20-1 with TRBJ2-3; D gene unclear. Germline CDR1 DFQATT, CDR2 SNEGSKA (reference sequence). The CDR3 sequence is 10 residues long. The CDR3 nucleotides are TGCAGCCCCAAGGGAGATACGCAGTATTTT. Translation: CSPKGDTQYF.

On this clonotype: Mismatch with germline at one junction end may stem from a read error. The chain carries TRBV5-1 and TRBJ2-7; D unclear. Germline assignment: CDR1 SGHRS and CDR2 YFSETQ. CDR3 length: 14 residues. Written as DNA, the CDR3 is TGCGCCAGCAGCTTGGAGGACCGAAGATACGAGCGGTACTTC. This encodes CASSLEDRRYERYF.

The CDR3 DNA reads TGCGCCAGCAGCTTGGAGTCTGGGGCCAACGTCCTGACTTTC. This sequence encodes CASSLESGANVLTF. The chain couples TRBV5-1 to TRBJ2-6; D remains unclear. Germline CDR1 is SGHRS and CDR2 is YFSETQ. V was cut by 0 bases and J by 1 base, with 2 bases left in between. This CDR3 spans 14 amino acids.